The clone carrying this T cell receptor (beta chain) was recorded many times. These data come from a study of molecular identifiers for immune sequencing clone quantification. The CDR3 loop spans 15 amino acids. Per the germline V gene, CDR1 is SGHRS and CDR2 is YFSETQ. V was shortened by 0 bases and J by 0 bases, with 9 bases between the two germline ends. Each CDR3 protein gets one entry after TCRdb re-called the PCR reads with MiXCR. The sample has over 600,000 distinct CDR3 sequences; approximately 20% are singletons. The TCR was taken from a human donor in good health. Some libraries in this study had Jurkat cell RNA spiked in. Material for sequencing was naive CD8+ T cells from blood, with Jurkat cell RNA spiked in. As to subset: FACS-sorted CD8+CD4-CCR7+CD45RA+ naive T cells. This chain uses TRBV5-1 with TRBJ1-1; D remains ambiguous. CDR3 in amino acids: CASSLVDAVNTEAFF. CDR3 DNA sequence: TGCGCCAGCAGCTTGGTCGACGCGGTGAACACTGAAGCTTTCTTT.